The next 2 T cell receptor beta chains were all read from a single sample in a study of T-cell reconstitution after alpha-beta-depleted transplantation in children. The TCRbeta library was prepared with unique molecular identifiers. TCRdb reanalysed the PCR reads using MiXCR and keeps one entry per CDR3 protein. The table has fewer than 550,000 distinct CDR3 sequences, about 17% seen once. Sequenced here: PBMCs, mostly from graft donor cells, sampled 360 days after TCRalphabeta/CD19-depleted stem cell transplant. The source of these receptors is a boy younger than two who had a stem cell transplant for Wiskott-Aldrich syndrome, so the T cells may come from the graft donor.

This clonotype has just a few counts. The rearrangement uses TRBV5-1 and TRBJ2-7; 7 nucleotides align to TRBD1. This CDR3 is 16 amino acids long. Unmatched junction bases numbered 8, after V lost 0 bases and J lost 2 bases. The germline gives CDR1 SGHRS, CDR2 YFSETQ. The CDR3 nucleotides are TGCGCCAGCAGCTTGGACCTCGGGACAGTCACCTACGAGCAGTACTTC. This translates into CASSLDLGTVTYEQYF.

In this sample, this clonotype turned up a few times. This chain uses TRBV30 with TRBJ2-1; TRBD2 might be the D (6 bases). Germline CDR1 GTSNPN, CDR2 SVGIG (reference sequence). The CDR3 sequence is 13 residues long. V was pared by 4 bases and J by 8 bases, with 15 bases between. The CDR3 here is CAWTVGRFYEQFF. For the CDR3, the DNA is TGTGCCTGGACCGTAGGGAGGTTCTATGAGCAGTTCTTC.